The 14 T cell receptor beta chains below were found in one sample sequenced in a study of CD8 T cells in ankylosing spondylitis. TCRdb re-called the 5' RACE reads with MiXCR, one entry per CDR3 protein. The sample lists 300,000 to 400,000 distinct CDR3 sequences; around a tenth were seen once. The sequencing sample was made of blood, either unsorted or a sorted T cell fraction (not recorded which). The source is a female donor with ankylosing spondylitis or in good health (not recorded which).

This clonotype was detected ten times or more. The V and J genes are TRBV12-3 or TRBV12-4 and TRBJ1-4; no clear D gene. CDR3 size: 16 residues. V lost 1 base and J lost 4, with 13 bases in between. The CDR3 loop reads CASSLERQALNEKLFF. CDR3 DNA: TGTGCCAGCAGTTTAGAACGGCAGGCCCTTAATGAAAAACTGTTTTTT.

This clonotype occurred many times. The J gene is TRBJ2-1, the V gene TRBV20-1; 9 bases align to TRBD2. Germline CDR1 is DFQATT and CDR2 is SNEGSKA (reference sequence). This CDR3 spans 14 amino acids. Trimming at V came to 1 base and at J to 15 bases, leaving 13 bases not matched to a gene. DNA for the CDR3: TGCAGTGCTAGAGTAGCGGGAGACTCGGGGGAAAGGTTCTTC. Encoded protein: CSARVAGDSGERFF.

The rearrangement joins TRBV24-1 to TRBJ2-1, with a possible D match to TRBD2 (5 bases). Trimming took 3 bases from V and 5 from J, leaving 13 bases between them. The CDR3 is 15 amino acids. CDR1 and CDR2 (germline): KGHDR, SFDVKD. The CDR3 sequence: CATSDRGQPNNEQFF. CDR3 in DNA: TGTGCCACCAGTGATAGAGGGCAACCTAACAATGAGCAGTTCTTC.

This chain connects TRBV7-2 to TRBJ1-1; weak D call: TRBD1 (6 bases). CDR1 is SGHTA, CDR2 FQGNSA, per germline. V lost 1 base and J 4 bases, leaving 19 bases between the germline ends. CDR3 length: 17 residues. CDR3 nucleotide sequence: TGTGCCAGCAGCTTAGTACTTGGCTCCTACAGGGCCACTGAAGCTTTCTTT. Translated, it gives CASSLVLGSYRATEAFF.

This clonotype was seen at least ten times. The rearrangement links TRBV20-1 to TRBJ2-2; TRBD2 aligns across 10 bases. CDR1 and CDR2 from the germline V gene are DFQATT and SNEGSKA (reference sequence). The CDR3 length is 15 residues. Germline trimming cut 1 base from V and 4 bases from J; bases unmatched to any gene: 3. CDR3 sequence: CSARGTSGVTGELFF. The CDR3 DNA reads TGCAGTGCTAGAGGGACTAGCGGAGTCACCGGGGAGCTGTTTTTT.

The gene calls are TRBV14 and TRBJ2-7, with D tentatively TRBD1 (5 bases). From germline, CDR1 is SGHDN and CDR2 FVKESK. The CDR3 has 13 residues. The V end lost 6 bases, the J end lost 5 bases, and 14 bases lay between the germline ends. The CDR3 sequence is CASSREQVDEQYF. Here the CDR3 DNA reads TGTGCCAGCAGTAGAGAACAGGTCGACGAGCAGTACTTC.

This clonotype was recorded many times. The gene calls are TRBV5-1 and TRBJ2-7; D is ambiguous. The CDR3 length is 13 residues. The V and J ends lost 2 bases and 4 bases respectively, with 10 bases between them. In germline, CDR1 is SGHRS, CDR2 YFSETQ. The CDR3 sequence is CASSFPDKYEQYF. CDR3 in DNA: TGCGCCAGCAGCTTTCCGGATAAATACGAGCAGTACTTC.

This clonotype showed up many times. CDR3: CSAREIDRSSYNSPLHF. The CDR3 DNA is TGCAGTGCTAGAGAGATAGACAGGAGCTCCTATAATTCACCCCTCCACTTT. The chain recombines TRBV20-1 with TRBJ1-6, with D possibly matching TRBD1 (6 bases). Trimming shortened V by 0 bases and J by 0 bases, and 12 bases separated the two germline ends. Germline-derived CDR1 and CDR2 are DFQATT and SNEGSKA (reference sequence). The CDR3 has 17 amino acids.

This clonotype has a count of ten or more. The chain uses TRBV12-3 or TRBV12-4 and TRBJ2-7; the match to TRBD2 covers 11 bases. This CDR3 comprises 15 residues. Unmatched junction bases numbered 5, after V lost 4 bases and J lost 3 bases. The CDR3 coding sequence is TGTGCCAGCAGTTCCCGGACTAGCGGGCTCTACGAGCAGTACTTC. Translation gives CASSSRTSGLYEQYF.

This clonotype was seen repeatedly, ten times or more. This chain links TRBV7-3 with TRBJ2-2; D unresolved. The CDR3 loop spans 13 amino acids. V was clipped by 5 bases and J by 6 bases, with 10 bases between them. CDR1 and CDR2 (germline): SGHTA, FQGTGA. The CDR3: CASSQTDAGELFF. The CDR3 DNA is TGTGCCAGCAGCCAGACGGACGCCGGGGAGCTGTTTTTT.

This clonotype was counted a few times. The rearrangement links TRBV28 to TRBJ2-1, with D unclear. The CDR3 contains 14 residues. The germline V gene encodes CDR1 MDHEN and CDR2 SYDVKM. Between the trimmed V and J ends, which lost 8 bases and 5 bases, there was a span of 16 bases. For the CDR3, the DNA is TGTGCCAGCTCCTGGGGTAGCAGCCACAATGAGCAGTTCTTC. It codes for CASSWGSSHNEQFF.

In regard to this clonotype: A much larger clone differs from this one at a single base, so this may be a read error. The J gene is TRBJ2-3, the V gene TRBV9, with D perhaps given as TRBD1 or TRBD2 (5 bases each). CDR1 is SGDLS and CDR2 is YYNGEE in the germline V gene. The CDR3 extends over 17 amino acids. Trimming left V 0 bases short and J 2 bases short, with 16 bases between. In DNA form, the CDR3 reads TGTGCCAGCAGCGTAGGGGGACCGGGATGGACCACAGATACGCAGTATTTT. Translating it yields CASSVGGPGWTTDTQYF.

This clonotype was observed at least ten times. The V and J genes are TRBV5-6 and TRBJ2-7; tentative D call: TRBD1 (6 bases). CDR1 and CDR2 (germline): SGHDT, YYEEEE. V lost 2 bases and J lost 2, with 8 bases in between. The CDR3 runs 13 residues. The CDR3 nucleotides read TGTGCCAGCAGCTTAAACAGGGCCTACGAGCAGTACTTC. Its translation: CASSLNRAYEQYF. The full variable domain, completed using reference TRBV5-6 and TRBJ2-7, is DAGVTQSPTHLIKTRGQQVTLRCSPKSGHDTVSWYQQALGQGPQFIFQYYEEEERQRGNFPDRFSGHQFPNYSSELNVNALLLGDSALYLCASSLNRAYEQYFGPGTRLTVT.

This clonotype was counted a few times. This chain joins TRBV6-5 and TRBJ1-6; TRBD1 might be the D (5 bases). This CDR3 is 13 amino acids long. V was cut by 2 bases and J by 9 bases, with 8 bases left in between. Germline V gene lookup returns CDR1 MNHEY and CDR2 SVGAGI. For the CDR3, the DNA is TGTGCCAGCAGTTACAGGGGAAGTTCACCCCTCCACTTT. Its protein product is CASSYRGSSPLHF.